At least ten counts were recorded for the clone carrying this TCR beta chain. This entry is derived from a study of neurological immune-mediated disorders. TCRdb independently ran MiXCR on the 5' RACE reads; one entry per CDR3 protein. The sample lists tens of thousands of distinct CDR3 sequences, approximately 5.8% occurring once. Germline CDR1 reads ENHRY; CDR2 reads SYGVKD. J lost 3 bases, V lost 7 bases, and 4 bases had no gene match. This CDR3 is built from 14 residues. Source material: CD4+ T cells from blood. The chain has TRBV10-3 and TRBJ2-2; 8 bases agree with TRBD1. This TCR came from a woman under 30 with multiple sclerosis. The CDR3 loop reads CAIKGQGDTGELFF. The CDR3 DNA reads TGTGCCATCAAAGGACAGGGAGACACCGGGGAGCTGTTTTTT.